Below, 22 T cell receptor beta chains from the same sample are listed, as sequenced in a study of sequential checkpoint blockade in melanoma. The method was immunoSEQ multiplex PCR; TCRdb's version includes in-frame clones alone and lacks a portion of them. This sample has under 5,000 clones; roughly 69% occur once, and the top ten carry around 67%. The treatment was: randomized to nivolumab then ipilimumab (arm A) or the reverse (arm B). The sample in question was CD8+ T cells sorted from blood (inferred from file names), obtained from a patient given nivolumab and ipilimumab in sequence. Source of these receptors: a human donor with melanoma.

The V gene is TRBV4-3, the J gene TRBJ2-1; TRBD2 aligns across 7 bases. The trim removed 2 bases at V and 4 bases at J, leaving 5 bases unmatched. Per germline, CDR1 LGHNA and CDR2 YSLEER. This CDR3 is built from 15 residues. CDR3 DNA sequence: TGCGCCAGCAGCCAATCGGCTAGCGGATACAATGAGCAGTTCTTC. This translates into CASSQSASGYNEQFF.

This rearrangement joins TRBV30 to TRBJ2-5; D gene ambiguous. Per the germline V gene, CDR1 is GTSNPN and CDR2 is SVGIG (reference sequence). The CDR3 is 10 amino acids. V dropped 2 bases and J dropped 5 bases, with 3 bases sitting between them. The CDR3, as DNA: TGTGCCTGGAGTTCGGAGACCCAGTACTTC. Translating gives CAWSSETQYF.

The CDR3 reads CASGREAHNEQFF. The CDR3 coding sequence is TGTGCCAGTGGGAGGGAGGCGCACAATGAGCAGTTCTTC. The chain has TRBV6-1 and TRBJ2-1, with 7 positions matching TRBD2. The germline gives CDR1 MNHNS, CDR2 SASEGT. This CDR3 has 13 residues. Unmatched junction bases numbered 7, after V lost 9 bases and J lost 5 bases.

The chain links TRBV7-6 to TRBJ2-1, with 10 bases matching TRBD2. The CDR3 is made up of 18 amino acids. Germline CDR1 SGHVS, CDR2 FNYEAQ. Trimming took 5 bases from V and 0 from J; bases not matched to a gene: 10. DNA for the CDR3: TGTGCCAGCAGCCATATTACTAGCGGGACAGACTCCTACAATGAGCAGTTCTTC. The encoded protein is CASSHITSGTDSYNEQFF.

The chain combines TRBV27 with TRBJ2-1; the D gene is possibly TRBD2 (5 bases). This CDR3 comprises 15 residues. Germline V gene sequence: CDR1 MNHEY, CDR2 SMNVEV (reference sequence). V lost 6 bases and J lost 0, with 12 bases in between. CDR3 DNA sequence: TGTGCCAGCAGCTACCAAGGGAGCTCCTACAATGAGCAGTTCTTC. Protein sequence: CASSYQGSSYNEQFF.

V and J are TRBV27 and TRBJ2-7; TRBD1 might be the D (6 bases). Trimming took 6 bases from V and 2 from J, leaving 11 bases between them. Germline V gives CDR1 MNHEY, CDR2 SMNVEV (reference sequence). This CDR3 spans 13 amino acids. This chain's CDR3 is CASRWTETYEQYF. CDR3 in DNA: TGTGCCAGCAGGTGGACAGAGACCTACGAGCAGTACTTC.

This clone was counted a few times. The chain carries TRBV6-4 and TRBJ1-2; D might be TRBD1 (5 bases). CDR1 and CDR2 from the germline V gene are MRHNA and SNTAGT. The CDR3 has 15 residues. Trimming pared 3 bases from V and 5 bases from J, leaving 16 bases between. The CDR3 loop reads CASSEGPDRTYGYTF. Here the CDR3 DNA reads TGTGCCAGCAGTGAGGGGCCCGACAGAACTTATGGCTACACCTTC.

In nucleotides, the CDR3 is TGTGCCAGCAGCTTTCTAGCGGGGCACAATGAGCAGTTCTTC. Translation gives CASSFLAGHNEQFF. The chain combines TRBV4-2 with TRBJ2-1; TRBD2 agrees at 9 bases. CDR1 and CDR2 (germline): LGHNA, YNFKEQ. Trimming cost V 5 bases and J 5 bases; bases outside gene matches: 4. The CDR3 loop spans 14 amino acids.

As regards this clone: One end of the junction does not line up with germline, which may come from a read error. The chain is built from TRBV20-1 and TRBJ1-2; D unclear. This CDR3 spans 10 amino acids. In germline, CDR1 is DFQATT, CDR2 SNEGSKA (reference sequence). Written as DNA, the CDR3 is TGCAGTGCTCCGACCCGATTCCGGGCCTTC. It is translated as CSAPTRFRAF.

This clone appeared a single time. The V call is TRBV29-1, the J call TRBJ2-7, with 9 bases identical to TRBD1. Trimming removed 3 bases from V and 5 bases from J; junction bases left unmatched: 5. The CDR3 covers 13 residues. Germline V gives CDR1 SQVTM, CDR2 ANQGSEA. In DNA form, the CDR3 reads TGCAGCGTTGATACAGGGGGCTCGGACGAGCAGTACTTC. This encodes CSVDTGGSDEQYF.

On this clone itself: Other DNA sequences in this specimen translate into the identical CDR3. The chain combines TRBV6-4 with TRBJ2-3; the match to TRBD2 covers 11 bases. The CDR3 has 15 amino acids. Per the germline V gene, CDR1 is MRHNA and CDR2 is SNTAGT. After removal of 3 bases from V and 1 base from J, the junction contained 0 bases not matched to a gene. The CDR3 bases are TGTGCCAGCAGTGAGACTAGCGGGGGCACAGATACGCAGTATTTT. Protein sequence: CASSETSGGTDTQYF.

This clone has more than one count but fewer than ten. This sequence joins TRBV19 and TRBJ2-7, with a possible D match to TRBD1 (6 bases). The V and J ends lost 6 bases and 2 bases respectively, with 14 bases between them. Germline CDR1 and CDR2: LNHDA and SQIVND (reference sequence). The CDR3 is 14 amino acids. CDR3 protein: CASRLTGDAYEQYF. CDR3 bases: TGTGCCAGTAGACTGACAGGAGATGCCTACGAGCAGTACTTC.

The V and J genes are TRBV7-9 and TRBJ1-5; D is undetermined. From germline, CDR1 is SEHNR and CDR2 FQNEAQ (reference sequence). V was shortened by 1 base and J by 2 bases, with 12 bases between the two germline ends. This CDR3 spans 16 amino acids. CDR3 DNA: TGTGCCAGCAGCTTAGATGGAGGGAGGGGCAATCAGCCCCAGCATTTT. Translation: CASSLDGGRGNQPQHF.

V is TRBV29-1 and J is TRBJ2-5; D gene uncertain. Germline CDR1 SQVTM, CDR2 ANQGSEA. V gave up 0 bases and J gave up 2 bases, with 7 bases separating them. The CDR3 is made up of 13 amino acids. This chain's CDR3 is CSVEDARQETQYF. DNA for the CDR3: TGCAGCGTTGAAGATGCTAGGCAAGAGACCCAGTACTTC.

The chain employs TRBV4-3 and TRBJ2-7, with 7 bases that match TRBD1. Per the germline V gene, CDR1 is LGHNA and CDR2 is YSLEER. The CDR3 extends over 15 amino acids. V dropped 1 base and J dropped 3; count of bases not matched to a gene: 6. The CDR3 DNA reads TGCGCCAGCAGCCAAGGGTGGGCAGGGGGCTACGAGCAGTACTTC. It yields the protein CASSQGWAGGYEQYF.

The chain links TRBV4-3 to TRBJ1-5; D might be TRBD1 (5 bases). The CDR3 has 16 residues. Trimming stripped 0 bases from V and 0 bases from J, with 9 bases between. Germline lookup yields CDR1 LGHNA and CDR2 YSLEER. The CDR3 sequence: CASSQEPGPSNQPQHF. The CDR3 nucleotides are TGCGCCAGCAGCCAAGAGCCAGGGCCTAGCAATCAGCCCCAGCATTTT.

Only one count was recorded for this clone. The chain uses TRBV29-1 and TRBJ2-6, with D possibly matching TRBD2 (5 bases). The CDR3 is made up of 15 amino acids. In germline, CDR1 is SQVTM, CDR2 ANQGSEA. V was shortened by 1 base and J by 7 bases, with 14 bases between the two germline ends. This CDR3 reads CSVEAREVGANVLTF. CDR3 nucleotide sequence: TGCAGCGTTGAAGCGAGGGAAGTGGGAGCCAACGTCCTGACTTTC.

The chain links TRBV5-1 to TRBJ1-2; D ambiguous. V was pared by 2 bases and J by 8 bases, with 10 bases between. This CDR3 spans 12 amino acids. Germline lookup yields CDR1 SGHRS and CDR2 YFSETQ. This chain's CDR3 is CASSFNGGGYTF. The CDR3, as DNA: TGCGCCAGCAGCTTTAATGGAGGCGGCTACACCTTC.

The chain uses TRBV6-5 and TRBJ2-2; D is unresolved. V was cut by 4 bases and J by 5 bases, with 8 bases left in between. The CDR3 has 13 residues. Germline values: CDR1 MNHEY, CDR2 SVGAGI. The CDR3, as DNA: TGTGCCAGCAGTTTAAATCCGACCGGGGAGCTGTTTTTT. This translates into CASSLNPTGELFF.

The chain uses TRBV7-9 and TRBJ2-4, with D possibly TRBD2 on 5 matching bases. Germline V gene lookup returns CDR1 SEHNR and CDR2 FQNEAQ (reference sequence). Trimming shortened V by 4 bases and J by 3 bases, and 13 bases separated the two germline ends. The CDR3 consists of 15 residues. The CDR3 loop reads CASSSTESGKNIQYF. CDR3 in DNA: TGTGCCAGCAGCTCCACAGAGAGCGGCAAAAACATTCAGTACTTC. Using reference TRBV7-9 and TRBJ2-4 for the parts outside the CDR3, the full variable domain is DTGVSQNPRHKITKRGQNVTFRCDPISEHNRLYWYRQTLGQGPEFLTYFQNEAQLEKSRLLSDRFSAERPKGSFSTLEIQRTEQGDSAMYLCASSSTESGKNIQYFGAGTRLSVL.

The V gene is TRBV4-3, the J gene TRBJ2-6; D may be TRBD1 or TRBD2 (6 bases each). Trimming took 5 bases from V and 3 from J, leaving 17 bases between them. The CDR3 sequence is 17 residues long. Per the germline V gene, CDR1 is LGHNA and CDR2 is YSLEER. CDR3 sequence (DNA): TGCGCCAGCAGCGAAGGAGGGGGATTAGGTGGGGCCAACGTCCTGACTTTC. It translates to CASSEGGGLGGANVLTF.

This clone was seen a few times. The J gene is TRBJ2-2, the V gene TRBV6-4; 13 bases are a match to TRBD2. Germline V CDR1 and CDR2: MRHNA, SNTAGT. The CDR3 has 16 amino acids. Trimming at V came to 4 bases and at J to 1 base, leaving 0 bases not matched to a gene. The CDR3 loop is CASSGLAGGNTGELFF. The CDR3 nucleotides read TGTGCCAGCAGTGGACTAGCGGGAGGGAACACCGGGGAGCTGTTTTTT.